These 31 T cell receptor beta chains originate from one sample sequenced in a study of OX40 agonist ivuxolimab in advanced cancers. Clones were read by immunoSEQ multiplex PCR, and TCRdb kept only the in-frame ones, dropping some. This sample has around 46,000 clones, with roughly 89% found just once. Sequenced material: CD4+ or CD8+ T cells sorted from blood, taken in a trial of the OX40 agonist ivuxolimab. The receptor source for this set is an adult with an advanced solid tumor such as melanoma, head and neck, liver or kidney cancer.

The CDR3 nucleotides are TGTGCCAGCAGCCAATGGTATAATGAAAAACTGTTTTTT. Translated: CASSQWYNEKLFF. V and J are TRBV16 and TRBJ1-4, with D unresolved. Looked up from germline, CDR1 is KGHSY and CDR2 is FQNENV. V shed 1 base and J shed 4 bases, with 4 bases lying between them. The CDR3 is made up of 13 amino acids.

The gene calls are TRBV6-5 and TRBJ1-2; D remains unclear. CDR3 length: 15 residues. Germline values: CDR1 MNHEY, CDR2 SVGAGI. With 10 bases removed from V and 7 bases from J, the gap between germline ends came to 25 bases. Here the CDR3 reads CATATILPGPSGYTF. CDR3 sequence (DNA): TGTGCCACCGCGACAATTCTTCCCGGGCCTTCTGGCTACACCTTC.

The genes are TRBV6-5 and TRBJ2-7, with no clear D. The V gene's germline CDR1 is MNHEY and CDR2 SVGAGI. The ends were cut back, 5 bases at V and 0 bases at J, with 8 bases in the middle. CDR3 size: 13 residues. This chain's CDR3 is CASSKGNSYEQYF. The CDR3 nucleotides are TGTGCCAGCAGTAAAGGTAACTCCTACGAGCAGTACTTC.

This chain uses TRBV4-1 with TRBJ2-1, with 10 bases lining up with TRBD2. The trim removed 0 bases at V and 4 bases at J, leaving 6 bases unmatched. This CDR3 has 17 residues. Germline V lookup: CDR1 MGHRA, CDR2 YSYEKL. The CDR3, as DNA: TGCGCCAGCAGCCAAGACGGATTAGCGGGGGGATACAATGAGCAGTTCTTC. Translation gives CASSQDGLAGGYNEQFF.

This chain connects TRBV7-8 to TRBJ2-3; D gene unclear. V was shortened by 3 bases and J by 2 bases, with 15 bases between the two germline ends. The CDR3 is 16 residues long. Germline V gene data show CDR1 as SGHVS and CDR2 as FQNEAQ. This CDR3 reads CASSFADLSPTDTQYF. Written as DNA, the CDR3 is TGTGCCAGCAGCTTCGCCGACCTATCCCCCACAGATACGCAGTATTTT.

The chain combines TRBV28 with TRBJ2-3; the D gene is possibly TRBD2 (7 bases). The CDR3 sequence is 14 residues long. V lost 5 bases and J lost 6, with 15 bases in between. The germline V gene encodes CDR1 MDHEN and CDR2 SYDVKM. This CDR3 reads CASSKGGEVDTQYF. The CDR3 DNA sequence: TGTGCCAGCAGTAAGGGGGGGGAGGTTGATACGCAGTATTTT.

The chain is built from TRBV25-1 and TRBJ2-7; 7 bases agree with TRBD1. The germline gives CDR1 MGHDK, CDR2 SYGVNS. V gave up 5 bases and J gave up 0 bases; unmatched junction bases: 4. The CDR3 is 14 residues long. CDR3: CASSIRDSSYEQYF. The DNA for the CDR3 is TGTGCCAGCAGTATCCGGGACAGCTCCTACGAGCAGTACTTC.

The genes are TRBV6-1 and TRBJ2-3, with 9 positions matching TRBD1. The junction had 10 bases not matched to a gene; V was cut back by 3 bases and J by 3 bases. Germline loops: CDR1 MNHNS, CDR2 SASEGT. There are 17 residues in the CDR3. The CDR3 loop reads CASSDSILQGATDTQYF. The CDR3 DNA follows: TGTGCCAGCAGTGATTCAATTTTACAGGGGGCGACAGATACGCAGTATTTT.

The J gene is TRBJ2-7, the V gene TRBV7-9, with 9 bases lining up with TRBD1. This CDR3 has 13 residues. Germline CDR1 is SEHNR and CDR2 is FQNEAQ (reference sequence). V trimming: 3 bases; J trimming: 7 bases; junction bases outside the gene matches: 4. The CDR3, as DNA: TGTGCCAGCAGCTTCACAGGGGGCTGGGAGCAGTACTTC. It translates to CASSFTGGWEQYF.

This clone is medium-sized within its sample. The chain joins TRBV6-1 to TRBJ2-7; no reliable D call. CDR3 length: 11 amino acids. Germline V gene data show CDR1 as MNHNS and CDR2 as SASEGT. Deletions cut 7 bases from V and 0 bases from J, with 4 bases between. In nucleotides, the CDR3 is TGTGCCAGCATATACTCCTACGAGCAGTACTTC. Translation gives CASIYSYEQYF.

The chain carries TRBV10-1 and TRBJ2-1; the D is unclear. The CDR3 sequence is 12 residues long. Germline assignment: CDR1 WNHNN and CDR2 SYGVQD (reference sequence). The V gene lost 3 bases and the J gene lost 4 bases, with 4 bases spanning the gap. DNA of the CDR3: TGCGCCAGCAGTGAACGATACAATGAGCAGTTCTTC. Its protein is CASSERYNEQFF.

V usage is TRBV7-9 and J usage is TRBJ2-5, with 11 bases that match TRBD2. Germline CDR1 and CDR2: SEHNR and FQNEAQ (reference sequence). V was clipped by 6 bases and J by 6 bases; unmatched bases: 3. The CDR3 consists of 13 residues. CDR3 in amino acids: CASRLAGEQTQYF. CDR3 DNA: TGTGCCAGCAGACTAGCGGGGGAACAGACCCAGTACTTC. Complete variable domain (other parts from reference TRBV7-9 and TRBJ2-5): DTGVSQNPRHKITKRGQNVTFRCDPISEHNRLYWYRQTLGQGPEFLTYFQNEAQLEKSRLLSDRFSAERPKGSFSTLEIQRTEQGDSAMYLCASRLAGEQTQYFGPGTRLLVL.

The chain recombines TRBV6-5 with TRBJ2-1; 11 bases are shared with TRBD2. Germline loops: CDR1 MNHEY, CDR2 SVGAGI. V was clipped by 0 bases and J by 6 bases; unmatched bases: 1. The CDR3 covers 15 residues. The CDR3 nucleotides are TGTGCCAGCAGTTACTCTAGCGGGGGGGTCAATGAGCAGTTCTTC. The encoded protein is CASSYSSGGVNEQFF.

This chain links TRBV29-1 with TRBJ2-7; TRBD1 aligns across 10 bases. The CDR3 totals 16 residues. With V trimmed by 3 bases and J by 2 bases, 10 bases remained unmatched. Germline loops: CDR1 SQVTM, CDR2 ANQGSEA. CDR3: CSVDQITGTGAYEQYF. The CDR3 bases are TGCAGCGTTGACCAAATAACCGGGACAGGGGCCTACGAGCAGTACTTC.

The J gene is TRBJ2-6, the V gene TRBV2; D is undetermined. Germline V gene data show CDR1 as SNHLY and CDR2 as FYNNEI. The V gene lost 7 bases and the J gene lost 0 bases, with 7 bases spanning the gap. This CDR3 is built from 14 residues. CDR3 nucleotides: TGTGCCAGCATCTGGATCTCTGGGGCCAACGTCCTGACTTTC. Translating gives CASIWISGANVLTF.

The J gene is TRBJ2-2, the V gene TRBV29-1, with D uncertain. Germline lookup yields CDR1 SQVTM and CDR2 ANQGSEA. The ends were cut back, 3 bases at V and 6 bases at J, with 5 bases in the middle. The CDR3 totals 11 residues. The CDR3 protein is CSVDGAGELFF. As DNA, the CDR3 is TGCAGCGTTGATGGGGCCGGGGAGCTGTTTTTT.

This sequence joins TRBV19 and TRBJ1-2; D call uncertain. V was cut by 7 bases and J by 13 bases, with 28 bases left in between. CDR1 is LNHDA, CDR2 SQIVND, per germline (reference sequence). The CDR3 sequence is 15 residues long. This CDR3 is CASNIFGGSGMIGTF. In nucleotides, the CDR3 is TGTGCCAGTAATATTTTCGGAGGGTCCGGTATGATTGGCACCTTC.

The rearrangement joins TRBV6-5 to TRBJ1-1, with D perhaps matching TRBD1 (6 bases). This CDR3 spans 14 amino acids. The V gene's germline CDR1 is MNHEY and CDR2 SVGAGI. V was pared by 2 bases and J by 3 bases, with 10 bases between. DNA for the CDR3: TGTGCCAGCAGTTACCAGGGGACGCACACTGAAGCTTTCTTT. It encodes CASSYQGTHTEAFF.

This chain joins TRBV6-5 and TRBJ1-5; D unclear. CDR1 MNHEY and CDR2 SVGAGI come from the germline V gene. Trimming took off 2 bases at V and 6 bases at J, with 8 bases between the two ends. The CDR3 covers 13 residues. The CDR3 DNA follows: TGTGCCAGCAGTTACGATTTGGGTCAGCCCCAGCATTTT. Its translation is CASSYDLGQPQHF.

This chain links TRBV13 with TRBJ2-3, with D perhaps matching TRBD1 or TRBD2 (6 bases each). The CDR3 is 16 residues long. V lost 5 bases to trimming and J lost 6 bases, with 21 bases between them. Germline V gene data show CDR1 as PRHDT and CDR2 as FYEKMQ (reference sequence). CDR3 region: CASSNRGWRGDDTQYF. DNA for the CDR3: TGTGCCAGCAGCAACCGTGGGTGGAGGGGGGATGATACGCAGTATTTT.

V is TRBV7-6 and J is TRBJ2-2, with 7 bases that match TRBD1. In germline, CDR1 is SGHVS, CDR2 FNYEAQ. This CDR3 is built from 15 residues. V trimming: 1 base; J trimming: 1 base; junction bases outside the gene matches: 0. The CDR3 region is CASSLGTGNTGELFF. The CDR3, as DNA: TGTGCCAGCAGCTTAGGGACAGGGAACACCGGGGAGCTGTTTTTT.

This clone was detected a few times. The J gene is TRBJ2-5, the V gene TRBV7-9, with D perhaps TRBD1 or TRBD2 (5 bases each). From germline, CDR1 is SEHNR and CDR2 FQNEAQ (reference sequence). The CDR3 is 13 residues long. Trimming cost V 1 base and J 5 bases, with 8 bases left between them. CDR3 residues: CASSLGGTETQYF. CDR3 DNA sequence: TGTGCCAGCAGCTTAGGTGGGACGGAGACCCAGTACTTC.

This chain joins TRBV5-4 and TRBJ1-2; D is possibly TRBD1 (5 bases). The V end was cut by 0 bases, the J end by 4 bases, with 13 bases between. Germline V gene data show CDR1 as SGHNT and CDR2 as YYREEE (reference sequence). CDR3 size: 15 residues. The CDR3: CASSLEPGIGYGYTF. CDR3 nucleotides: TGTGCCAGCAGCTTGGAACCAGGGATCGGCTATGGCTACACCTTC.

This chain joins TRBV5-6 and TRBJ2-3; D unclear. Trimming pared 0 bases from V and 4 bases from J, leaving 21 bases between. Germline assignment: CDR1 SGHDT and CDR2 YYEEEE. The CDR3 extends over 18 amino acids. The CDR3 is CASSLEVGQVSPSDTQYF. The CDR3 DNA reads as TGTGCCAGCAGCTTGGAGGTAGGTCAGGTTAGTCCATCAGATACGCAGTATTTT.

This clone has just a few counts. J is TRBJ2-2 and V is TRBV2; D may be TRBD1 (5 bases). This CDR3 is 15 amino acids long. The V end lost 8 bases, the J end lost 3 bases, and 16 bases lay between the germline ends. CDR1 is SNHLY, CDR2 FYNNEI, per germline. CDR3 sequence reads: CASLQTQGYTGELFF. The CDR3 region has the DNA TGTGCCAGCTTGCAAACTCAGGGTTACACCGGGGAGCTGTTTTTT.

CDR3 amino acids: CASSDSRGRIPRKDTEAFF. The DNA of the CDR3 is TGTGCCAGCAGTGACTCCAGGGGGCGCATTCCGCGAAAGGACACTGAAGCTTTCTTT. The chain employs TRBV6-4 and TRBJ1-1; 8 nucleotides align to TRBD1. Germline trimming cut 0 bases from V and 3 bases from J; bases unmatched to any gene: 15. CDR3 length equals 19 residues. Germline values: CDR1 MRHNA, CDR2 SNTAGT.

The genes are TRBV7-9 and TRBJ2-7, with 12 bases matching TRBD2. Per the germline V gene, CDR1 is SEHNR and CDR2 is FQNEAQ (reference sequence). The CDR3 is 15 residues long. V shed 5 bases and J 3 bases; nucleotides not matched to a gene: 5. In nucleotides, the CDR3 is TGTGCCAGCAGCCCCAAACTAGCGGGGGGCTACGAGCAGTACTTC. Translated, it gives CASSPKLAGGYEQYF.

V is TRBV7-6 and J is TRBJ2-3; TRBD1 matches at 8 bases. Germline V gene sequence: CDR1 SGHVS, CDR2 FNYEAQ. The CDR3 is 15 residues long. V lost 4 bases and J lost 2; bases outside the gene matches: 5. Written as DNA, the CDR3 is TGTGCCAGCAGCTCAGGACAGGGCCTCACAGATACGCAGTATTTT. This sequence encodes CASSSGQGLTDTQYF.

J is TRBJ2-7 and V is TRBV19; TRBD1 agrees at 7 bases. CDR1 is LNHDA and CDR2 is SQIVND in the germline V gene (reference sequence). V shed 1 base, J shed 2 bases, and the junction held 2 bases outside the gene matches. The CDR3 covers 14 residues. The CDR3 loop is CASSIVGQTYEQYF. The CDR3 nucleotides read TGTGCCAGTAGTATAGTGGGACAGACCTACGAGCAGTACTTC.

The genes are TRBV5-8 and TRBJ1-5; a possible D gene is TRBD1 (6 bases). With 4 bases removed from V and 5 bases from J, the gap between germline ends came to 22 bases. CDR1 is SGHTS and CDR2 is YDEGEE in the germline V gene. This CDR3 region has 17 residues. The CDR3 reads CASSGGAVLRSDQPQHF. For the CDR3, the DNA is TGTGCCAGCAGCGGGGGCGCGGTATTACGGTCTGATCAGCCCCAGCATTTT.

The chain combines TRBV9 with TRBJ2-7, with 11 bases that match TRBD2. This CDR3 spans 17 amino acids. Trimming removed 4 bases from V and 2 bases from J; junction bases left unmatched: 11. Germline V lookup: CDR1 SGDLS, CDR2 YYNGEE. The CDR3 DNA reads TGTGCCAGCAGCCCAATAGCGGGGGGGCCTCATACCTACGAGCAGTACTTC. Translation: CASSPIAGGPHTYEQYF. The full variable domain, its missing parts supplied by reference TRBV9 and TRBJ2-7, is DSGVTQTPKHLITATGQRVTLRCSPRSGDLSVYWYQQSLDQGLQFLIQYYNGEERAKGNILERFSAQQFPDLHSELNLSSLELGDSALYFCASSPIAGGPHTYEQYFGPGTRLTVT.